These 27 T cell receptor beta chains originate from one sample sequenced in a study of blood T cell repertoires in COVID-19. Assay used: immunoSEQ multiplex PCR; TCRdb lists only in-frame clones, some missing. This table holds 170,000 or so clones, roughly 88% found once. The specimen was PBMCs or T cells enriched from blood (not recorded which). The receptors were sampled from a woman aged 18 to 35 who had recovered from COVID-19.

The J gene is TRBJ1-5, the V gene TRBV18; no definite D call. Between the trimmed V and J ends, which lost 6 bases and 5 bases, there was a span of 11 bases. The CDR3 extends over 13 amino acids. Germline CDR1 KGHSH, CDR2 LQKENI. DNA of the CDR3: TGTGCCAGCTCCCCTTCACACGATCAGCCCCAGCATTTT. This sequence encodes CASSPSHDQPQHF.

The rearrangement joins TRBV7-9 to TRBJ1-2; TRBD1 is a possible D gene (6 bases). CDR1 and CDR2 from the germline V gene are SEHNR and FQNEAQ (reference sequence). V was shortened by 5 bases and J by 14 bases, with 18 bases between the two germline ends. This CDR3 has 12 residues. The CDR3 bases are TGTGCCAGCAGCCGAGGACAGTCCCCCCTTACCTTC. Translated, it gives CASSRGQSPLTF. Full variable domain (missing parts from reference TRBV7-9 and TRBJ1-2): DTGVSQNPRHKITKRGQNVTFRCDPISEHNRLYWYRQTLGQGPEFLTYFQNEAQLEKSRLLSDRFSAERPKGSFSTLEIQRTEQGDSAMYLCASSRGQSPLTFGSGTRLTVV.

The CDR3 here is CAIRWGQGDGYTF. For the CDR3, the DNA is TGTGCCATCAGGTGGGGGCAGGGGGATGGCTACACCTTC. The rearrangement joins TRBV10-3 to TRBJ1-2; 7 positions match TRBD1. Germline values: CDR1 ENHRY, CDR2 SYGVKD. With V trimmed by 6 bases and J by 6 bases, 7 bases remained unmatched. The CDR3 spans 13 residues.

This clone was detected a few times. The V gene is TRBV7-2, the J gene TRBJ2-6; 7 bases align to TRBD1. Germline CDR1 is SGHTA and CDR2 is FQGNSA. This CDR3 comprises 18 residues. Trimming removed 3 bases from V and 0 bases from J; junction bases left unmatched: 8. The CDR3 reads CASSFGQALSSGANVLTF. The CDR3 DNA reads TGTGCCAGCAGCTTCGGACAGGCCCTCAGCTCTGGGGCCAACGTCCTGACTTTC.

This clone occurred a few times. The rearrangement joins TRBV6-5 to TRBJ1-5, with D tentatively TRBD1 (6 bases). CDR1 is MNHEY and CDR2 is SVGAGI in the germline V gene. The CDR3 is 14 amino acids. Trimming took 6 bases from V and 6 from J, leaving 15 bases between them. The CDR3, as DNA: TGTGCCAGCAGCTCACAGGGTTTGAGTCAGCCCCAGCATTTT. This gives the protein CASSSQGLSQPQHF.

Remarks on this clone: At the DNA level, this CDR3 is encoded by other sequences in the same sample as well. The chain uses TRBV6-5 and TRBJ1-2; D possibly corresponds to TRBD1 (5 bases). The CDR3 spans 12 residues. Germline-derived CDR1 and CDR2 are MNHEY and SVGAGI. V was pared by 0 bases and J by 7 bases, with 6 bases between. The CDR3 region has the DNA TGTGCCAGCAGTTACTCTGGGGCTGGCTACACCTTC. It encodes CASSYSGAGYTF.

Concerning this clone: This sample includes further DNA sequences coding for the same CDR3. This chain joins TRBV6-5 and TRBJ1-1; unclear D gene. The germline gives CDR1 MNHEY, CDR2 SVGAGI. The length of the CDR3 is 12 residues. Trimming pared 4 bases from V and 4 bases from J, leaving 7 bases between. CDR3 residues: CASSSRGTEAFF. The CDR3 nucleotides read TGTGCCAGCAGTTCCCGGGGCACTGAAGCTTTCTTT.

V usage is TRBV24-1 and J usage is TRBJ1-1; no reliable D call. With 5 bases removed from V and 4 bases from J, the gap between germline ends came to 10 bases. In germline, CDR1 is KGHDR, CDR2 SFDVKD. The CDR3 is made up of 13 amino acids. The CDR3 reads CATSGVGVTEAFF. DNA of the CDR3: TGTGCCACCAGTGGGGTCGGGGTCACTGAAGCTTTCTTT.

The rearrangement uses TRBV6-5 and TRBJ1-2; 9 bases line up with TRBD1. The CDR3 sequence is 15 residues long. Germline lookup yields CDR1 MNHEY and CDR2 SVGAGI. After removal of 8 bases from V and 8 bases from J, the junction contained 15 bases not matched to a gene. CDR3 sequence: CASRLEQGAIVGYTF. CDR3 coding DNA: TGTGCCAGCCGCCTCGAACAGGGGGCAATAGTGGGCTACACCTTC.

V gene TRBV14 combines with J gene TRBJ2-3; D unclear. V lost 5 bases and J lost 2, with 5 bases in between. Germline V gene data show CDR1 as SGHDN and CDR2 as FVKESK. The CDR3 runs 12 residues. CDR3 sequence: CASSYNTDTQYF. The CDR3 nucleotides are TGTGCCAGCAGCTACAACACAGATACGCAGTATTTT.

The CDR3 is CASSSARGPSSYNSPLHF. The CDR3 bases are TGTGCCAGCAGCTCCGCCAGGGGACCTAGCTCCTATAATTCACCCCTCCACTTT. This sequence joins TRBV7-2 and TRBJ1-6, with D maybe TRBD1 (6 bases). The germline CDR1 and CDR2 sequences are SGHTA and FQGNSA. The V end was cut by 4 bases, the J end by 0 bases, with 16 bases between. The CDR3 spans 18 residues.

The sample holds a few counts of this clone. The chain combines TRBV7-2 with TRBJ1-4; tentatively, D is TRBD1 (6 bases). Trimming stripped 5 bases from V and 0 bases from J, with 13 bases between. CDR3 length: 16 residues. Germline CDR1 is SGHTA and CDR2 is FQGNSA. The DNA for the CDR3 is TGTGCCAGCAGCCCCCAAAGACAGGCAACTAATGAAAAACTGTTTTTT. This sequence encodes CASSPQRQATNEKLFF. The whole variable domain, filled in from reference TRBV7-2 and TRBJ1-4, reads GAGVSQSPSNKVTEKGKDVELRCDPISGHTALYWYRQSLGQGLEFLIYFQGNSAPDKSGLPSDRFSAERTGGSVSTLTIQRTQQEDSAVYLCASSPQRQATNEKLFFGSGTQLSVL.

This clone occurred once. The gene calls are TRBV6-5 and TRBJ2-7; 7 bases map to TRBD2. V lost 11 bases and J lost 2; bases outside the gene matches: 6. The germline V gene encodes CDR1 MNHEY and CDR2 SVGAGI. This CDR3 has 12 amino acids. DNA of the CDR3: TGTGCCTGGGCGGGAGAAGCCTACGAGCAGTACTTC. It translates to CAWAGEAYEQYF.

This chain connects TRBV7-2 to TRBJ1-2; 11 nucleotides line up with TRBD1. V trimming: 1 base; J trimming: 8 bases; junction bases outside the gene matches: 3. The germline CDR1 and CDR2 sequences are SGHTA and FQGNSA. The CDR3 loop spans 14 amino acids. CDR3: CASSLGGTGGGYTF. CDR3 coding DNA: TGTGCCAGCAGCTTAGGGGGGACAGGGGGGGGCTACACCTTC.

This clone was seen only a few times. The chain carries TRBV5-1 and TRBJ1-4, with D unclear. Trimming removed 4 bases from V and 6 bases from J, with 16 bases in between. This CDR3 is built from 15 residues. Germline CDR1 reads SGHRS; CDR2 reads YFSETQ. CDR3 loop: CASSPEGGVDEKLFF. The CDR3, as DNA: TGCGCCAGCAGCCCAGAGGGTGGGGTGGATGAAAAACTGTTTTTT.

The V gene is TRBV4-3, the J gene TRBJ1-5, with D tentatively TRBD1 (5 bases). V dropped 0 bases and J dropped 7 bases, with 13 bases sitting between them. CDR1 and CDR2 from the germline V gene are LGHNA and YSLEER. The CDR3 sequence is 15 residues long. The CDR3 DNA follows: TGCGCCAGCAGCCAAGATGGGGGGTTTGGGCAGCCCCAGCATTTT. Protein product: CASSQDGGFGQPQHF.

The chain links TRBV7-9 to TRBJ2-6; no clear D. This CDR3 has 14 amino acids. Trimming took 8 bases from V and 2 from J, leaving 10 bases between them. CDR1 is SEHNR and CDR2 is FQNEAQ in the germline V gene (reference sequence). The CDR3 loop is CASLSTAGANVLTF. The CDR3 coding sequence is TGTGCCAGCCTTTCTACGGCTGGGGCCAACGTCCTGACTTTC.

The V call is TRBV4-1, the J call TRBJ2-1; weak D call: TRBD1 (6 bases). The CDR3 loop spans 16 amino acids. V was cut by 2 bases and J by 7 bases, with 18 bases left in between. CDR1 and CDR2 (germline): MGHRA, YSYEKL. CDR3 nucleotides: TGCGCCAGCAGCCAACCCGCCGCAGGGGCAGGGAATGAGCAGTTCTTC. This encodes CASSQPAAGAGNEQFF.

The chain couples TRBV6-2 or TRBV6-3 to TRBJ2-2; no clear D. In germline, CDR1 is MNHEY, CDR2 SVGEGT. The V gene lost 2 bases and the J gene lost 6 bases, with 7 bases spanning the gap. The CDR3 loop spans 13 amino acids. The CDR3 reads CASSYGVPGELFF. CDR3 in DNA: TGTGCCAGCAGTTACGGAGTCCCCGGGGAGCTGTTTTTT.

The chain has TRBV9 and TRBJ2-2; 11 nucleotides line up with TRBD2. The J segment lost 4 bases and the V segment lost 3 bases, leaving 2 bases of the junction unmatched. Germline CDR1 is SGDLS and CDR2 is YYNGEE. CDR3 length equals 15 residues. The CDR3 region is CASSAGTSGTGELFF. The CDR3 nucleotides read TGTGCCAGCAGCGCAGGGACTAGCGGCACCGGGGAGCTGTTTTTT.

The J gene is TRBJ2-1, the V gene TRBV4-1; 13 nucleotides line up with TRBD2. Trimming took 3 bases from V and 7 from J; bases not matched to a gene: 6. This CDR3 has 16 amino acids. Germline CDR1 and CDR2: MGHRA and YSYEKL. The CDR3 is CASSQPTSGRGNEQFF. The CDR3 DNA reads TGCGCCAGCAGCCAGCCCACTAGCGGGAGGGGGAATGAGCAGTTCTTC.

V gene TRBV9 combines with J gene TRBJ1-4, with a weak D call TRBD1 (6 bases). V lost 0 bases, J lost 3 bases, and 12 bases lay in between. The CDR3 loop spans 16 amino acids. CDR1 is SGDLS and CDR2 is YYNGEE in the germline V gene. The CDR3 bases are TGTGCCAGCAGCGTAGGGAACGAGGGGGCTAATGAAAAACTGTTTTTT. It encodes CASSVGNEGANEKLFF.

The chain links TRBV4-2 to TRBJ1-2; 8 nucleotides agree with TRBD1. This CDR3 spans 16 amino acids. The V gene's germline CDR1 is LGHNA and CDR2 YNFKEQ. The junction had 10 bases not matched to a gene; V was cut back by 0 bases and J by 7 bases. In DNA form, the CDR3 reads TGTGCCAGCAGCCAAGAGGTGCAGGGGGCGCTTGGTGGCTACACCTTC. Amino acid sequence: CASSQEVQGALGGYTF.

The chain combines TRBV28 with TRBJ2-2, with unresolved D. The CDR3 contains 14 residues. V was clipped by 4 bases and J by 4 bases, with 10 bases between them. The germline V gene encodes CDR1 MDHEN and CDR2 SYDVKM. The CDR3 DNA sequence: TGTGCCAGCAGTTCCCCTATAATCACCGGGGAGCTGTTTTTT. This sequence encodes CASSSPIITGELFF.

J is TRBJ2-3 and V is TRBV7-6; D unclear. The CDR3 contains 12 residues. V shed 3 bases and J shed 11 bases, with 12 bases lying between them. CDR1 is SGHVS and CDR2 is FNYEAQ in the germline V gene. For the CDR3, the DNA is TGTGCCAGCAGCTTTGGCGGAGCCGGGCAGTATTTT. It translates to CASSFGGAGQYF.

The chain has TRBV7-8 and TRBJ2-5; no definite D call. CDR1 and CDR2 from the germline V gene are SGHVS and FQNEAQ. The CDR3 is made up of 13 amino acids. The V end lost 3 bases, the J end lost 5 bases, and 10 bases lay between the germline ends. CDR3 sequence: CASSFGSEETQYF. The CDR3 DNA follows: TGTGCCAGCAGCTTCGGGTCGGAGGAGACCCAGTACTTC.

The CDR3 nucleotides read TGTGCCAGCAGCCAAGACTTGTGGACATGGACCTTGAACACTGAAGCTTTCTTT. It codes for CASSQDLWTWTLNTEAFF. The J gene is TRBJ1-1, the V gene TRBV4-2, with D possibly being TRBD1 (5 bases). Trimming cost V 0 bases and J 0 bases, with 17 bases left between them. The germline gives CDR1 LGHNA, CDR2 YNFKEQ. The CDR3 covers 18 residues.